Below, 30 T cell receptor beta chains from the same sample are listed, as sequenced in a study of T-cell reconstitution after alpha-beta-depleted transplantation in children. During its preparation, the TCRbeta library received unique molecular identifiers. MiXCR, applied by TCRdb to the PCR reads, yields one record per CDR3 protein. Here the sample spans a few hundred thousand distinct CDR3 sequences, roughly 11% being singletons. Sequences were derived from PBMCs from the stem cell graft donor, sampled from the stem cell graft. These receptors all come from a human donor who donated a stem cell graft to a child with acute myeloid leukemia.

The CDR3, as DNA: TGCAGTGCCGCGACAGGGGTCAGCTACGAGCAGTACTTC. Encoded protein: CSAATGVSYEQYF. V gene TRBV20-1 combines with J gene TRBJ2-7; 8 bases fit TRBD1. The CDR3 has 13 amino acids. Trimming took 6 bases from V and 3 from J; bases not matched to a gene: 7. Germline V gene lookup returns CDR1 DFQATT and CDR2 SNEGSKA (reference sequence).

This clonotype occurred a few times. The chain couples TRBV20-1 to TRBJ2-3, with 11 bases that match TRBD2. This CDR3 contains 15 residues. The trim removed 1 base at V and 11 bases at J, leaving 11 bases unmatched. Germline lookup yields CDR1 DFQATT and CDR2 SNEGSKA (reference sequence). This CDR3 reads CSARGKTSGAARQYF. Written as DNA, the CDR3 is TGCAGTGCTAGAGGGAAGACTAGCGGGGCTGCTAGGCAGTATTTT.

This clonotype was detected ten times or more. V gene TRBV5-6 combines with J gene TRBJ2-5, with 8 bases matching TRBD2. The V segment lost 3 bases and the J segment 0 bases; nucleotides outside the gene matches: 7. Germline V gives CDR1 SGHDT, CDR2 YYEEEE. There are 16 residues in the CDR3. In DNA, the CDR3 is TGTGCCAGCAGCTGGCGGGGGGTCGGGTACCAAGAGACCCAGTACTTC. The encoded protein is CASSWRGVGYQETQYF. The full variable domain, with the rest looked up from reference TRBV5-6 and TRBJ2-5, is DAGVTQSPTHLIKTRGQQVTLRCSPKSGHDTVSWYQQALGQGPQFIFQYYEEEERQRGNFPDRFSGHQFPNYSSELNVNALLLGDSALYLCASSWRGVGYQETQYFGPGTRLLVL.

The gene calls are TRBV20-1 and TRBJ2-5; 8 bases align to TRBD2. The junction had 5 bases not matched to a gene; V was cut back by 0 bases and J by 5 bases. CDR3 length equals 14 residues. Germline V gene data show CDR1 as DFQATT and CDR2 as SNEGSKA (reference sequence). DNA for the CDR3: TGCAGTGCTAGAGATGCGGGAGGAGATGAGACCCAGTACTTC. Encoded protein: CSARDAGGDETQYF.

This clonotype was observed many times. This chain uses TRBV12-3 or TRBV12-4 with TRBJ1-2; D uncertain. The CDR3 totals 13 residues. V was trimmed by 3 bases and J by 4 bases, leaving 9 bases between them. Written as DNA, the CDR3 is TGTGCCAGCAGTTTCGGCAGTTTCTATGGCTACACCTTC. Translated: CASSFGSFYGYTF.

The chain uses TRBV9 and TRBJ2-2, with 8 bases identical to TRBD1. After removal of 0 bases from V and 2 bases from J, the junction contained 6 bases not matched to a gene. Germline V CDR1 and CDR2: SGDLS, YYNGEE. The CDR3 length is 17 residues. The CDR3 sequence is CASSVVGDRPNTGELFF. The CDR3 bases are TGTGCCAGCAGCGTAGTAGGGGACAGGCCTAACACCGGGGAGCTGTTTTTT.

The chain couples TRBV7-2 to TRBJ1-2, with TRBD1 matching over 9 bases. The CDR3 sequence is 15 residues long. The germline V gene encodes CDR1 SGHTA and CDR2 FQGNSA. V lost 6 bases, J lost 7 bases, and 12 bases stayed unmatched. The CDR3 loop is CASSSSGTGKFGYTF. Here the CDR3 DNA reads TGTGCCAGCAGTTCCTCCGGGACAGGGAAATTTGGCTACACCTTC.

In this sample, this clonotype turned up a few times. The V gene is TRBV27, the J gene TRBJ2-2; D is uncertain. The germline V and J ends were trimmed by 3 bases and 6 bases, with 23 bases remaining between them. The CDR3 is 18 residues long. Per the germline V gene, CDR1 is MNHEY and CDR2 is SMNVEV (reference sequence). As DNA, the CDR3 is TGTGCCAGCAGTTTTGGCAGCCGGACCTTTCGGGTCCCCGGGGAGCTGTTTTTT. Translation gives CASSFGSRTFRVPGELFF.

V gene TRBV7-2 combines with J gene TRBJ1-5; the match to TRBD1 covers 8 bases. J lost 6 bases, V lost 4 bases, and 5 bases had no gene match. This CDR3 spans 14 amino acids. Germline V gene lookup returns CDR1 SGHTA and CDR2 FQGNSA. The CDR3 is CASSWGQEAQPQHF. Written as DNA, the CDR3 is TGTGCCAGCAGCTGGGGACAGGAGGCTCAGCCCCAGCATTTT.

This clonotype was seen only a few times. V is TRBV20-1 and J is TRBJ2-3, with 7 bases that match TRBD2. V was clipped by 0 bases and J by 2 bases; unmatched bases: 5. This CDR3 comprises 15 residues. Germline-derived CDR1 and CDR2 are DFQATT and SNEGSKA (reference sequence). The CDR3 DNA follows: TGCAGTGCTAGAGACCCCGGGAGGCTCACAGATACGCAGTATTTT. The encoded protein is CSARDPGRLTDTQYF.

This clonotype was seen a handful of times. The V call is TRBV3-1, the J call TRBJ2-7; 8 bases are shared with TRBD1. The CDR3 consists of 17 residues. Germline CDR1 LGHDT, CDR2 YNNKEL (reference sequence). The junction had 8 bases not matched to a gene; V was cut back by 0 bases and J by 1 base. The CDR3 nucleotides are TGTGCCAGCAGCCAAGAAAACGTGTGGACAGGGTCCTACGAGCAGTACTTC. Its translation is CASSQENVWTGSYEQYF.

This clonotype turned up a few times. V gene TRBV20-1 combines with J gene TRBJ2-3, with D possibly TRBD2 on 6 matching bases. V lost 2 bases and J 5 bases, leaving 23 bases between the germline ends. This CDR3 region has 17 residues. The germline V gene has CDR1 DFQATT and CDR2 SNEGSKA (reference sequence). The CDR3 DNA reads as TGCAGTGCTAGATCCCCTGGGCTTAGCGGAGGGAGAGATACGCAGTATTTT. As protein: CSARSPGLSGGRDTQYF.

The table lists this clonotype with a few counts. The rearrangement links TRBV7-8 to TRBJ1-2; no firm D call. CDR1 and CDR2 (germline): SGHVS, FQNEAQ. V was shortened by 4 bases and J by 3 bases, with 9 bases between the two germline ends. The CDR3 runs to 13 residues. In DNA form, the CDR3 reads TGTGCCAGCAGCTCGGACGGATACTATGGCTACACCTTC. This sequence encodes CASSSDGYYGYTF.

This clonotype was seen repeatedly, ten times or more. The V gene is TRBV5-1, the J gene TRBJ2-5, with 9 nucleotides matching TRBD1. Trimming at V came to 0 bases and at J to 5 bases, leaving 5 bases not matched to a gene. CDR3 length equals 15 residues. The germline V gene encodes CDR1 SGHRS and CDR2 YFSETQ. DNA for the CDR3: TGCGCCAGCAGCTTGGTACAGGGGGCATACGAGACCCAGTACTTC. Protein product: CASSLVQGAYETQYF.

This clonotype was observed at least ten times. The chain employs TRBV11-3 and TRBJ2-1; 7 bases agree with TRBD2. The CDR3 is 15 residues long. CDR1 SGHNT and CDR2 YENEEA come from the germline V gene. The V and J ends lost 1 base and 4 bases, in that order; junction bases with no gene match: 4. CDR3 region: CASSLGPSGYNEQFF. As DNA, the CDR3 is TGTGCCAGCAGCTTAGGTCCTAGCGGTTACAATGAGCAGTTCTTC.

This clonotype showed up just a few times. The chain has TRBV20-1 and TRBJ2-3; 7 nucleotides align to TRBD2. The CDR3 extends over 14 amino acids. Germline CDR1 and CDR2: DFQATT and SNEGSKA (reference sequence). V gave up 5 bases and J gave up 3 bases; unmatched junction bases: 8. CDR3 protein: CSALIAGRTDTQYF. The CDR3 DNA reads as TGCAGTGCTTTAATAGCGGGCAGGACAGATACGCAGTATTTT.

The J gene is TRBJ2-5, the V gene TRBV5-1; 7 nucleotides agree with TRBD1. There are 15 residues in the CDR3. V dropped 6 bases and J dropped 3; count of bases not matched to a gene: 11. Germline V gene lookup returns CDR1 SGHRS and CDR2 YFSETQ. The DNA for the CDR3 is TGCGCCAGCACTCAGACAGGGTCGAAGGAAGAGACCCAGTACTTC. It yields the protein CASTQTGSKEETQYF.

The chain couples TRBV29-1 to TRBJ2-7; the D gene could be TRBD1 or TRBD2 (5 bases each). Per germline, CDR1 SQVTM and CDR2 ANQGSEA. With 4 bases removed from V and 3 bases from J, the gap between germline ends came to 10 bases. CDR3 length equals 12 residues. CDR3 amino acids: CSVVGTDYEQYV. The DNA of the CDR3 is TGCAGCGTTGTGGGGACCGACTACGAGCAGTACGTC.

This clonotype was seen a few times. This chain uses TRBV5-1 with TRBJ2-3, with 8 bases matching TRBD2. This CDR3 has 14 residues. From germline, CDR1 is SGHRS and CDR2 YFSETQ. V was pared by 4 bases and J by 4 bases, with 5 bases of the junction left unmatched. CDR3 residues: CASSAGGPADTQYF. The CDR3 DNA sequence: TGCGCCAGCAGCGCGGGAGGTCCCGCAGATACGCAGTATTTT.

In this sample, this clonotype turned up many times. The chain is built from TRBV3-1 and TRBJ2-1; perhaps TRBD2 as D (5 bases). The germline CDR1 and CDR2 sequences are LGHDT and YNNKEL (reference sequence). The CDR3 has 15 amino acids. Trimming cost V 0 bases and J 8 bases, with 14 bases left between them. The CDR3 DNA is TGTGCCAGCAGCCAAGAGACTACCGATAGGTATGAGCAGTTCTTC. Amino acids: CASSQETTDRYEQFF.

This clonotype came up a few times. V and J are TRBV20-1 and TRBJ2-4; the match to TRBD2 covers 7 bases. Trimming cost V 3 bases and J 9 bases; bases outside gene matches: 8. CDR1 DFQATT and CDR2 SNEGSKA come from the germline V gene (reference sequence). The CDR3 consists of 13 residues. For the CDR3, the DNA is TGCAGTGCTAGCGTCGGAGGGGAGGGCATTCAGTACTTC. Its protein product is CSASVGGEGIQYF.

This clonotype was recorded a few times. The CDR3 loop reads CASTRGWYTEAFF. The CDR3 bases are TGTGCCAGCACCAGAGGCTGGTACACTGAAGCTTTCTTT. The gene calls are TRBV6-6 and TRBJ1-1; no reliable D call. Trimming shortened V by 7 bases and J by 3 bases, and 12 bases separated the two germline ends. Per germline, CDR1 MNHNY and CDR2 SVGAGI (reference sequence). This CDR3 has 13 amino acids.

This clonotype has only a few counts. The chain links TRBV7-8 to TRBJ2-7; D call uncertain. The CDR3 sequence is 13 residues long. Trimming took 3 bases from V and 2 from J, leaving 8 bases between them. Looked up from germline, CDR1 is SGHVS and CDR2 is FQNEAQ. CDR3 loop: CASSLLDTYEQYV. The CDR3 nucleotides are TGTGCCAGCAGCTTGCTGGATACCTACGAGCAGTACGTC.

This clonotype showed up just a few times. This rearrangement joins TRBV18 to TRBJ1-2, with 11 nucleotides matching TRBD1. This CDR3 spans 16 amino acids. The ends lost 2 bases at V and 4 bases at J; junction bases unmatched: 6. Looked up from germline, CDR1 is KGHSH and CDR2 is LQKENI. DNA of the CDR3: TGTGCCAGCTCACCAGCCGGGACAGGGGGAGGCTATGGCTACACCTTC. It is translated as CASSPAGTGGGYGYTF.

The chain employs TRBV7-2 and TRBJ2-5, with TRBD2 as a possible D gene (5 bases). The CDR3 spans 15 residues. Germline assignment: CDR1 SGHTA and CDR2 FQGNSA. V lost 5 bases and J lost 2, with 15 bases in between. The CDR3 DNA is TGTGCCAGCAGCCCCACTAGGATTCTACAAGAGACCCAGTACTTC. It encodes CASSPTRILQETQYF.

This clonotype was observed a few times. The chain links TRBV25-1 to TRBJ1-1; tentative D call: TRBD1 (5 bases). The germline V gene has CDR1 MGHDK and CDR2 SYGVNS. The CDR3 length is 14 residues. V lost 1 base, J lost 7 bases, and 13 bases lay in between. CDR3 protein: CASSESRDGDEAFF. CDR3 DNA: TGTGCCAGCAGTGAATCTCGGGACGGCGATGAAGCTTTCTTT.

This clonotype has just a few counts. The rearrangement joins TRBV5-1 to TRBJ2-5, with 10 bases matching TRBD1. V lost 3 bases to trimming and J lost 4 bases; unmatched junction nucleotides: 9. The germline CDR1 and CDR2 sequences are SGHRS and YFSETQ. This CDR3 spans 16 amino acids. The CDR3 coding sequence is TGCGCCAGCAGCTCGGGACAGGGGCGGAGCGGAGAGACCCAGTACTTC. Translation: CASSSGQGRSGETQYF.

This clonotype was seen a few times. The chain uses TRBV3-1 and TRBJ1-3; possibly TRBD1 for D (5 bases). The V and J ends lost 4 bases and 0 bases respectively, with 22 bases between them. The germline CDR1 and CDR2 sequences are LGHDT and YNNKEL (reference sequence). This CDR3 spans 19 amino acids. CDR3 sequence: CASSRRPGFAVSSGNTIYF. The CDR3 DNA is TGTGCCAGCAGCCGAAGGCCAGGGTTTGCCGTAAGCTCTGGAAACACCATATATTTT. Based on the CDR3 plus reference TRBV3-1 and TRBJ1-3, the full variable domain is DTAVSQTPKYLVTQMGNDKSIKCEQNLGHDTMYWYKQDSKKFLKIMFSYNNKELIINETVPNRFSPKSPDKAHLNLHINSLELGDSAVYFCASSRRPGFAVSSGNTIYFGEGSWLTVV.

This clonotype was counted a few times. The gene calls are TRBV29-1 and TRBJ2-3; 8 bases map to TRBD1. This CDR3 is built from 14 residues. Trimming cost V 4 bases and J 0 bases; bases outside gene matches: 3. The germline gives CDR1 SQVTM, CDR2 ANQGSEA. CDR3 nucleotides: TGCAGCGTTGCCGGGGACAGGAGCACAGATACGCAGTATTTT. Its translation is CSVAGDRSTDTQYF.

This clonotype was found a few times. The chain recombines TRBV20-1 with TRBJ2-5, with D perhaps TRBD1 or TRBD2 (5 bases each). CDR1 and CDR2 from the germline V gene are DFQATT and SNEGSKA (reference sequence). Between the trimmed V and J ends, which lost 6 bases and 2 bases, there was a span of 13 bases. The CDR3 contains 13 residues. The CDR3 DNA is TGCAGTGCCCCCGGGACGACGCAAGAGACCCAGTACTTC. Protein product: CSAPGTTQETQYF.